This TCR beta chain was identified during a study of cytomegalovirus exposure and HLA in healthy donors. Study background: Approximately 170 million T cells yielded 117 million unique TCR beta sequences in earlier analysis. General study points: 87-base-pair reads could not separate some V segments, including TRBV6-2 and TRBV6-3. Earlier analysis found most TCR beta V segments productive about 87% or about 30% of the time.

Worth noting for this clone: Its antigen is not known.

CDR1 and CDR2 (germline): ENHRY, SYGVKD. The CDR3 has 18 residues. The junction had 10 bases not matched to a gene; V was cut back by 6 bases and J by 1 base. Amplification used 60 Vbeta primers and 13 Jbeta primers. Assay: immunoSEQ multiplex PCR; the TCRdb copy retains only in-frame clones and omits some. This table has approximately 200,000 clones, more than 75% appearing once. The chain joins TRBV10-3 to TRBJ2-3, with 13 bases lining up with TRBD2. The material sequenced was PBMCs. The source of this sequence is a human donor in good health. In nucleotides, the CDR3 is TGTGCCATCAGGAAGAGGACTAGCGGGAGCGGCGGCACAGATACGCAGTATTTT. Amino acid sequence: CAIRKRTSGSGGTDTQYF.